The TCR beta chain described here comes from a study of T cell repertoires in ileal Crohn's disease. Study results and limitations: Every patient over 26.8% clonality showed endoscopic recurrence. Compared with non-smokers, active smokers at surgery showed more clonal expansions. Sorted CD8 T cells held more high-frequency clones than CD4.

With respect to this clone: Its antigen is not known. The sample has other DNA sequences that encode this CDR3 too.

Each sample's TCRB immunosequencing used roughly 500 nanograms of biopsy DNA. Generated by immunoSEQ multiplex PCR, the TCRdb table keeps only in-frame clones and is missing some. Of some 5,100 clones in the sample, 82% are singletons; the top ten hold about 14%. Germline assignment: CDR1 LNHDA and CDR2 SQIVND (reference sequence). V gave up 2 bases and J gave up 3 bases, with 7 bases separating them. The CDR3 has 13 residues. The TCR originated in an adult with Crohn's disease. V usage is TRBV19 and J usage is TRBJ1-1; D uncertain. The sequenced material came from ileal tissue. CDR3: CASSIKGDTEAFF. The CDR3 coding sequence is TGTGCCAGTAGTATAAAGGGAGACACTGAAGCTTTCTTT.